The sequence of this T cell receptor (beta chain) was determined in a study of response to subunit inactivated influenza vaccine. In this sample, this clonotype turned up many times. Its target is not known. This CDR3 is built from 18 residues. Deletions cut 6 bases from V and 2 bases from J, with 28 bases between. Germline V gene sequence: CDR1 DFQATT, CDR2 SNEGSKA (reference sequence). TCRdb re-derived calls from the RT-PCR reads in MiXCR, one entry per CDR3 protein. The sample records around 500,000 distinct CDR3 sequences, approximately 9.9% being singletons. Study-wide findings and caveats: Authors suggested few new T cells are recruited by each seasonal influenza vaccination.

The input for sequencing was PBMCs from blood, taken about 40 days after vaccination. The receptor comes from a man aged 45-60 years who received an inactivated influenza vaccine. The genes are TRBV20-1 and TRBJ1-2; D is possibly TRBD1 (6 bases). The CDR3 nucleotides read TGCAGTGCCATAGCTCCCTTCGGAGTTCGGGACACGAACTATGGCTACACCTTC. This sequence encodes CSAIAPFGVRDTNYGYTF.